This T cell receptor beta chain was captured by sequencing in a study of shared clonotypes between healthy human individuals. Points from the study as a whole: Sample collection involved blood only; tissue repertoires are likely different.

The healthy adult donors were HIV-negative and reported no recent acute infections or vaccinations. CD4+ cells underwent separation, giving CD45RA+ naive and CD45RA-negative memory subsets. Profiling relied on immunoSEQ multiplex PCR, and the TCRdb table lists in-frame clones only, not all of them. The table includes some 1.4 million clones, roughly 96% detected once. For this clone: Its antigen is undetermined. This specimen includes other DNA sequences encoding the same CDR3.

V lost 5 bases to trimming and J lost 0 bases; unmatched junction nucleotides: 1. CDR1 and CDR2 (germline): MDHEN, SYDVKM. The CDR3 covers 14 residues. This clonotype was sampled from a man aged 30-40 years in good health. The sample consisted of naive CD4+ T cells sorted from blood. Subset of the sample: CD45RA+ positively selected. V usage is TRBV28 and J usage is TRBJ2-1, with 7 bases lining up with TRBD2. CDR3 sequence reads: CASSPSGSYNEQFF. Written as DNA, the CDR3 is TGTGCCAGCAGTCCTAGCGGCTCCTACAATGAGCAGTTCTTC.